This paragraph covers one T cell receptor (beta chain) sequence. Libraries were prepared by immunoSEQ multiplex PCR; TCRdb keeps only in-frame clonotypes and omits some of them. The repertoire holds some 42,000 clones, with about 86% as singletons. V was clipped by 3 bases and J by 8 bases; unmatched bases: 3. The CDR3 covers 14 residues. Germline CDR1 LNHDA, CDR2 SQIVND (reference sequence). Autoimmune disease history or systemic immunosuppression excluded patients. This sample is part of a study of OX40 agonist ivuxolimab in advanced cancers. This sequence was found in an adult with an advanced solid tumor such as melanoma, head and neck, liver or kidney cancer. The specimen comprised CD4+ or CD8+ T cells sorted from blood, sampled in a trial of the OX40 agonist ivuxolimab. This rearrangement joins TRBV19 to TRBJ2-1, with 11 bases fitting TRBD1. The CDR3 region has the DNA TGTGCCAGTAGTATCTGGACAGGGGGCGATGAGCAGTTCTTC. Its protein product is CASSIWTGGDEQFF.